This T cell receptor (beta chain) was sequenced during a study of liver allograft versus peripheral blood T cells. Study overall: Recipients' peripheral blood supplied the T cell receptor repertoires against which those in transplanted livers were compared. The study's findings and limits: Reportedly, the T cell receptor repertoires present inside liver allografts differed from those in peripheral blood.

TCRdb called the reads again in MiXCR, with one record for every CDR3 protein. The sample contains around 8,600 distinct CDR3 sequences, around a fifth of which appear only once. As to this clonotype: Its antigen is currently unknown. A read error may explain this, as a much larger clone is one base away. Because it lacks the conserved phenylalanine or tryptophan at the end, this CDR3 is likely a read error.

Unmatched junction bases numbered 7, after V lost 0 bases and J lost 3 bases. Germline V gives CDR1 SGHVS, CDR2 FNYEAQ. The CDR3 has 16 residues. This clonotype originated in a human patient who had a liver transplant. Some T cells may have come from the graft donor. This sequence joins TRBV7-6 and TRBJ2-7, with 8 bases lining up with TRBD1. The CDR3 protein is CASSLAQGTGLYEQYL. The CDR3 DNA sequence: TGTGCCAGCAGCTTAGCGCAGGGGACAGGACTCTACGAGCAGTACCTC.